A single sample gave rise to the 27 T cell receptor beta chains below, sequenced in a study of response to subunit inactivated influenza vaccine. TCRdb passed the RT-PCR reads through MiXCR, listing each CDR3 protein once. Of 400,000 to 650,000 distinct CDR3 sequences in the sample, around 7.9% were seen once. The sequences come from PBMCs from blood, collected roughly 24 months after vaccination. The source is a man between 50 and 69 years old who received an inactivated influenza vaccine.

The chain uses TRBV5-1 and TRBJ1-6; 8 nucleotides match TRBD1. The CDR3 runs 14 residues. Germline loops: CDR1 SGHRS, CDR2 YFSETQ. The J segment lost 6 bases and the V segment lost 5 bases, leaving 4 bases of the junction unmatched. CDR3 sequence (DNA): TGCGCCAGCAGAAGGGACAGGATTAATTCACCCCTCCACTTT. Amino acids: CASRRDRINSPLHF.

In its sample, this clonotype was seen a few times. The CDR3 sequence is CSVRVKTYEQYF. In DNA form, the CDR3 reads TGCAGCGTTCGGGTAAAGACCTACGAGCAGTACTTC. The chain carries TRBV29-1 and TRBJ2-7; D is uncertain. CDR3 length equals 12 residues. V dropped 5 bases and J dropped 2 bases, with 10 bases sitting between them. Germline V gene lookup returns CDR1 SQVTM and CDR2 ANQGSEA.

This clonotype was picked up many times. The CDR3 region has the DNA TGCAGTGCTAGAGATTTGCTAGCGGGGCACACAGATACGCAGTATTTT. It translates to CSARDLLAGHTDTQYF. This sequence joins TRBV20-1 and TRBJ2-3; 9 nucleotides line up with TRBD2. The CDR3 totals 16 residues. Germline V lookup: CDR1 DFQATT, CDR2 SNEGSKA (reference sequence). Losses at the gene ends were 0 bases for V and 2 bases for J; bases not matched to a gene: 6.

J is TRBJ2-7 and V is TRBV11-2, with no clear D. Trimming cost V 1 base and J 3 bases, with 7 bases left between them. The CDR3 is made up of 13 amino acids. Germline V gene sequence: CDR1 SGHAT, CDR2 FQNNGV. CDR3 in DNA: TGTGCCAGCAGCTTAGGGGTAGGCTACGAGCAGTACTTC. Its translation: CASSLGVGYEQYF.

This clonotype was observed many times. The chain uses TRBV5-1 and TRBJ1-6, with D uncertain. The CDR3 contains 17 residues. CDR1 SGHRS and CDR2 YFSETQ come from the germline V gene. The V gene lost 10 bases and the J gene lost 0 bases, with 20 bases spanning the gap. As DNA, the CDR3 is TGCGCCCGTGAGGCCACCAACCACTACTCCTATAATTCACCCCTCCACTTT. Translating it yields CAREATNHYSYNSPLHF.

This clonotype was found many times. The CDR3 sequence: CASSQRVFIGELFF. CDR3 nucleotide sequence: TGCGCCAGCAGCCAAAGGGTTTTCATCGGGGAGCTGTTTTTT. The V and J genes are TRBV4-1 and TRBJ2-2; D unclear. V was pared by 2 bases and J by 7 bases, with 11 bases between. The CDR3 is 14 amino acids. From germline, CDR1 is MGHRA and CDR2 YSYEKL.

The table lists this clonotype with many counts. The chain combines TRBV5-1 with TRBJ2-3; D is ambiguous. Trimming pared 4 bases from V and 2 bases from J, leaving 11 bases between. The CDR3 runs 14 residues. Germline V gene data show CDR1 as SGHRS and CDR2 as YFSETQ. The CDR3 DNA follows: TGCGCCAGCAGCCTTACAGCACACACAGATACGCAGTATTTT. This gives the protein CASSLTAHTDTQYF.

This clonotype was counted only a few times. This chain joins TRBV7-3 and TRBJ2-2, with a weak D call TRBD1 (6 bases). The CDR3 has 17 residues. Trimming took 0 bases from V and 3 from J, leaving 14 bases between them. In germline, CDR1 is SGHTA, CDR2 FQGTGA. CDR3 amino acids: CASSLTGQGPYTGELFF. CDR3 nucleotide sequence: TGTGCCAGCAGCTTAACAGGGCAGGGGCCATACACCGGGGAGCTGTTTTTT. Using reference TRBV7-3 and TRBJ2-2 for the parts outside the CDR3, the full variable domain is GAGVSQTPSNKVTEKGKYVELRCDPISGHTALYWYRQSLGQGPEFLIYFQGTGAADDSGLPNDRFFAVRPEGSVSTLKIQRTERGDSAVYLCASSLTGQGPYTGELFFGEGSRLTVL.

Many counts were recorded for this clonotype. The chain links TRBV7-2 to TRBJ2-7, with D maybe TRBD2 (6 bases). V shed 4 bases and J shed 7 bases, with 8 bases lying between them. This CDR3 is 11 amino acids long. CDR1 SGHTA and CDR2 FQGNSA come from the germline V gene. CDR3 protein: CASSWGVEQYF. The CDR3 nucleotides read TGTGCCAGCAGCTGGGGGGTTGAGCAGTACTTC.

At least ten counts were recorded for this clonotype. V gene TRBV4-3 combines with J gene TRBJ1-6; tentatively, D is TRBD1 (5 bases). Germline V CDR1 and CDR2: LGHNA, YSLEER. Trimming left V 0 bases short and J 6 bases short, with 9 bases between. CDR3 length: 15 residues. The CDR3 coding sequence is TGCGCCAGCAGCCAAGACGGGGGGAGTAATTCACCCCTCCACTTT. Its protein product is CASSQDGGSNSPLHF.

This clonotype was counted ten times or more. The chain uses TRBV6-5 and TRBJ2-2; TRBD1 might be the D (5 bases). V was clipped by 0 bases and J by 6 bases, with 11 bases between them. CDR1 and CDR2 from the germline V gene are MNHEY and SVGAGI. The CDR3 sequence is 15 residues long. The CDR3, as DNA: TGTGCCAGCAGTTACTCCAGGGAAACTGCCGGGGAGCTGTTTTTT. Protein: CASSYSRETAGELFF.

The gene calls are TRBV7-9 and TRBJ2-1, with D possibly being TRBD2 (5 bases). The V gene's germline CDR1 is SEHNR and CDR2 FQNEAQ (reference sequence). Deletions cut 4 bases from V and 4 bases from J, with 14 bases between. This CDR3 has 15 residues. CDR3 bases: TGTGCCAGCAGCTCCGAGTCCGGGAATTACAATGAGCAGTTCTTC. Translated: CASSSESGNYNEQFF.

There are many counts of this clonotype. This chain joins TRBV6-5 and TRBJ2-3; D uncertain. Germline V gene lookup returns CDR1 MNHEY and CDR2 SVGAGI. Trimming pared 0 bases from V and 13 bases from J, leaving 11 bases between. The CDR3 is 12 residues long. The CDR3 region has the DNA TGTGCCAGCAGTTACTCGAAGGGCCCCAAGTATTTT. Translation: CASSYSKGPKYF.

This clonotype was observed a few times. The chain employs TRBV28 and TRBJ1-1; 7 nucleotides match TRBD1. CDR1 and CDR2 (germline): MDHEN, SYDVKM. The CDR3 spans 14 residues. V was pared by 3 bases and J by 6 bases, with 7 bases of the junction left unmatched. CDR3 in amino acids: CASSLLDRAPEAFF. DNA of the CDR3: TGTGCCAGCAGTTTGTTAGACAGGGCTCCTGAAGCTTTCTTT. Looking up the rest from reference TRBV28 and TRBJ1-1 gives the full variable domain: DVKVTQSSRYLVKRTGEKVFLECVQDMDHENMFWYRQDPGLGLRLIYFSYDVKMKEKGDIPEGYSVSREKKERFSLILESASTNQTSMYLCASSLLDRAPEAFFGQGTRLTVV.

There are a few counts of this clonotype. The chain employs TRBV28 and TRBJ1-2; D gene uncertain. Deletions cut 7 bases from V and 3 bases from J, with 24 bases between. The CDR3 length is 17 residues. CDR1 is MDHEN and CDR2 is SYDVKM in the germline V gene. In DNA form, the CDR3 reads TGTGCCAGCAAAGAACTCTGGTCTGGACCCTCATACTATGGCTACACCTTC. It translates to CASKELWSGPSYYGYTF.

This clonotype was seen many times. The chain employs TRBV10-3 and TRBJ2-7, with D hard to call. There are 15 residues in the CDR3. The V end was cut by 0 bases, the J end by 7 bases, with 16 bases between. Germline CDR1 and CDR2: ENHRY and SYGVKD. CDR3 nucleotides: TGTGCCATCAGTGAGTCCGGACGCACGTCTGAAGAGCAGTACTTC. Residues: CAISESGRTSEEQYF.

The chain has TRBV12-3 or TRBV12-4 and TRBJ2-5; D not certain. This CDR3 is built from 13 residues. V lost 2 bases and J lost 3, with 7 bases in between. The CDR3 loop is CASSLRVKETQYF. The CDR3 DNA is TGTGCCAGCAGTTTAAGGGTAAAAGAGACCCAGTACTTC.

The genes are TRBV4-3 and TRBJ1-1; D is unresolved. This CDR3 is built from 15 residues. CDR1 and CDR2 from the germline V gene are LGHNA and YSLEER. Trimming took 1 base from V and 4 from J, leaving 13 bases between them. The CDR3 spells CASSQVREIGTEAFF. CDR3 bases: TGCGCCAGCAGCCAAGTTCGGGAGATCGGCACTGAAGCTTTCTTT.

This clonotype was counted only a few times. The CDR3 loop is CASSARGGATDTQYF. CDR3 DNA sequence: TGTGCCAGCAGTGCACGCGGGGGTGCCACAGATACGCAGTATTTT. The V call is TRBV12-3 or TRBV12-4, the J call TRBJ2-3, with 7 bases fitting TRBD2. The CDR3 is made up of 15 amino acids. V was clipped by 5 bases and J by 2 bases; unmatched bases: 7.

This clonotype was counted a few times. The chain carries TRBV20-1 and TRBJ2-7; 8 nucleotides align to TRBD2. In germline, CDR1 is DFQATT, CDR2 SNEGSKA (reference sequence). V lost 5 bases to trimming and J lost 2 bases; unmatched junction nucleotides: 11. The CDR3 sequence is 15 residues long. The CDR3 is CSAWPATSEAYEQYF. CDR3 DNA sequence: TGCAGTGCTTGGCCCGCGACTAGCGAGGCCTACGAGCAGTACTTC.

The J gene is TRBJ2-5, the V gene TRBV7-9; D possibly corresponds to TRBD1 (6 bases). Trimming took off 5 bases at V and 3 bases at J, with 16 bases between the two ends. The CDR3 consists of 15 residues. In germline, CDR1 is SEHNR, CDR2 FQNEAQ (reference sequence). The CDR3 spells CASSPTRGGKETQYF. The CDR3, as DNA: TGTGCCAGCAGCCCGACCAGGGGTGGAAAAGAGACCCAGTACTTC.

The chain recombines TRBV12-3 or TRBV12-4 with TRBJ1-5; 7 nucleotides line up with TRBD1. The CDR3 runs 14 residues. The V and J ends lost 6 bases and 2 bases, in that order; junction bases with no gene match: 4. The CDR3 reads CASRYRGGNQPQHF. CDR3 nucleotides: TGTGCCAGCAGGTACAGGGGTGGCAATCAGCCCCAGCATTTT.

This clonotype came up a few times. In DNA form, the CDR3 reads TGTGCCAGCAGCTTGGTACGAGGGAGCGGGGAGCTGTTTTTT. Translated: CASSLVRGSGELFF. The chain uses TRBV5-5 and TRBJ2-2; tentatively, D is TRBD2 (5 bases). V was pared by 0 bases and J by 7 bases, with 10 bases between. Germline assignment: CDR1 SGHKS and CDR2 YYEKEE (reference sequence). The CDR3 is 14 residues long.

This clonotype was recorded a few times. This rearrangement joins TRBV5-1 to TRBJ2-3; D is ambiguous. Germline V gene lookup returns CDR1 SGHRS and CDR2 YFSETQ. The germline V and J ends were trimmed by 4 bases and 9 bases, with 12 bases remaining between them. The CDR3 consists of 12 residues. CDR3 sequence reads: CASSATLTTQYF. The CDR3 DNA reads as TGCGCCAGCAGCGCTACACTTACGACGCAGTATTTT.

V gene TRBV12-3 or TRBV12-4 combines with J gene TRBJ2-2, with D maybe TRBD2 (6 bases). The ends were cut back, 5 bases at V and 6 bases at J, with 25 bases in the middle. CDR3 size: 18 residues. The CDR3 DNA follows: TGTGCCAGCAGTAATTTCGGGTGGGGCCTAGCGAAGGCCGGGGAGCTGTTTTTT. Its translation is CASSNFGWGLAKAGELFF.

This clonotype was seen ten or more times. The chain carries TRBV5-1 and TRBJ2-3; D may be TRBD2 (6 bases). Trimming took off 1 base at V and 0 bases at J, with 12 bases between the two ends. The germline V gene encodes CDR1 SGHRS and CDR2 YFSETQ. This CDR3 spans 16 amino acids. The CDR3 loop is CASSLLGGTSTDTQYF. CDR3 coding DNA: TGCGCCAGCAGCTTGCTGGGGGGAACTAGCACAGATACGCAGTATTTT.

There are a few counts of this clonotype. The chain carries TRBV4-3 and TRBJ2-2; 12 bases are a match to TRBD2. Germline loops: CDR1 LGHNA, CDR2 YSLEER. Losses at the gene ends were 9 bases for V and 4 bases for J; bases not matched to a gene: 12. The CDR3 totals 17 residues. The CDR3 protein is CASWGLAGGRRTGELFF. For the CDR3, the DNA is TGCGCCAGTTGGGGGCTAGCGGGGGGGCGACGCACCGGGGAGCTGTTTTTT.